This T cell receptor beta chain was profiled in a study of tissue T cells after allogeneic stem cell transplantation. Study-wide results and limits: Anatomically similar tissues had similar TCR repertoires within each patient.

Libraries were prepared by immunoSEQ multiplex PCR; TCRdb keeps only in-frame clonotypes and omits some of them. The sample has about 48,000 clones; about three quarters are singletons. As regards this clone: As yet, its antigen is unknown. The gene names here belong to mouse. The CDR3 end lies 1 residue beyond the end of the read and is filled in from the germline J gene. Additional DNA sequences in this sample encode the identical CDR3.

Looked up from germline, CDR1 is NSQYPW and CDR2 is LRSPGD (reference sequence). V dropped 0 bases and J dropped 1 base, with 3 bases sitting between them. There are 13 residues in the CDR3. The sequenced material came from sorted cells pooled from one or two spleens. This chain links TRBV1 with TRBJ1-1, with D hard to call. This TCR derives from a pool of C57BL/6 mice in good health. CDR3 sequence: CTCSADRNTEVFF. Incomplete CDR3 DNA: TGCACCTGCAGTGCAGATAGAAACACAGAAGTCTTC.